Listed below are T cell receptor beta chains from one sample, sequenced in a study of cytomegalovirus exposure and HLA in healthy donors. Profiled with immunoSEQ multiplex PCR; TCRdb holds only in-frame clones, not every one. The profile covers more than 90,000 clones, with around 81% appearing a single time and about 4.4% taken by the ten largest. The material sequenced was PBMCs. Receptors were obtained from a woman aged 70-85 years in good health and CMV-seropositive. CDR3s include the opening cysteine and the closing phenylalanine or tryptophan. Each record gives: D gene, clone size, J gene, V gene, CDR3 DNA, CDR3 protein. D genes are given only for firm matches. Size values are once, few and many counts, or a class for expanded clones, and some rows have none.

d_call: NA
clone_size: NA
j_call: TRBJ1-4
v_call: TRBV28
cdr3_nt: TGTGCCAGCAGTTTGGGAGGGCCTTCTAATGAAAAACTGTTTTTT
cdr3_aa: CASSLGGPSNEKLFF

d_call: TRBD2
clone_size: NA
j_call: TRBJ2-3
v_call: TRBV5-6
cdr3_nt: TGTGCCAGCAGCCCGACTAGCGGGACGGGTGGAGATACGCAGTATTTT
cdr3_aa: CASSPTSGTGGDTQYF

d_call: NA
clone_size: NA
j_call: TRBJ1-4
v_call: TRBV5-1
cdr3_nt: TGCGCCAGCAGCAGGGGAGACAGGCCCGACTCAACTAATGAAAAACTGTTTTTT
cdr3_aa: CASSRGDRPDSTNEKLFF

d_call: TRBD2
clone_size: NA
j_call: TRBJ2-1
v_call: TRBV5-1
cdr3_nt: TGCGCCAGCAGCTTAGTTGCGGGAGGGCAAGATGAGCAGTTCTTC
cdr3_aa: CASSLVAGGQDEQFF

d_call: NA
clone_size: NA
j_call: TRBJ1-4
v_call: TRBV7-8
cdr3_nt: TGTGCCAGCAGCTTAGCCGGGAACCTGAAAAAACTGTTTTTT
cdr3_aa: CASSLAGNLKKLFF

d_call: TRBD2
clone_size: NA
j_call: TRBJ2-5
v_call: TRBV5-1
cdr3_nt: TGCGCCAGCAGCAAAGCGGGAGACGGGGAGACCCAGTACTTC
cdr3_aa: CASSKAGDGETQYF

d_call: TRBD1
clone_size: NA
j_call: TRBJ1-4
v_call: TRBV6-5
cdr3_nt: TGTGCCAGCAGTGACAGGGGGGTTAATGAAAAACTGTTTTTT
cdr3_aa: CASSDRGVNEKLFF

d_call: NA
clone_size: NA
j_call: TRBJ2-6
v_call: TRBV6-5
cdr3_nt: TGTGCCAGCAGTTATTTCAGGTCTGGGGCCAACGTCCTGACTTTC
cdr3_aa: CASSYFRSGANVLTF

d_call: TRBD2
clone_size: once
j_call: TRBJ2-2
v_call: TRBV7-2
cdr3_nt: TGTGCCAGCAGCTTACTGACTAGCGGGAAAGGTCAGGCCGGGGAGCTGTTTTTT
cdr3_aa: CASSLLTSGKGQAGELFF

d_call: NA
clone_size: NA
j_call: TRBJ2-5
v_call: TRBV27
cdr3_nt: TGTGCCAGCGGGTTATCAGGGGAAGAGACCCAGTACTTC
cdr3_aa: CASGLSGEETQYF

d_call: NA
clone_size: NA
j_call: TRBJ2-3
v_call: TRBV4-3
cdr3_nt: TGCGCCAGCAGCCGACAACCGAATTCGCAAGATACGCAGTATTTT
cdr3_aa: CASSRQPNSQDTQYF

d_call: TRBD2
clone_size: NA
j_call: TRBJ2-3
v_call: TRBV7-9
cdr3_nt: TGTGCCAGCAGGTCAGTTAGACTAGCGGGAGACACAGATACGCAGTATTTT
cdr3_aa: CASRSVRLAGDTDTQYF

d_call: TRBD1
clone_size: NA
j_call: TRBJ2-7
v_call: TRBV4-2
cdr3_nt: TGTGCCAGCAGCCAAAGGGGGACAGGGGGTTACTCCTACGAGCAGTACTTC
cdr3_aa: CASSQRGTGGYSYEQYF

d_call: NA
clone_size: NA
j_call: TRBJ2-7
v_call: TRBV27
cdr3_nt: TGTGCCAGCAGTAAGGGACTCGAGCAGTACTTC
cdr3_aa: CASSKGLEQYF

d_call: NA
clone_size: NA
j_call: TRBJ2-7
v_call: TRBV28
cdr3_nt: TGTGCCAGCAGTTTAGAGAGATTCTCCTACGAGCAGTACTTC
cdr3_aa: CASSLERFSYEQYF

d_call: TRBD1
clone_size: NA
j_call: TRBJ2-7
v_call: TRBV5-8
cdr3_nt: TGTACCAGCAGCCGTCTCCAGGGGGCGCGCGACGAGCAGTACTTC
cdr3_aa: CTSSRLQGARDEQYF

d_call: NA
clone_size: NA
j_call: TRBJ1-2
v_call: TRBV5-1
cdr3_nt: TGCGCCAGCAGCTTGAGCACGTCCTATGGCTACACCTTC
cdr3_aa: CASSLSTSYGYTF

d_call: NA
clone_size: NA
j_call: TRBJ2-4
v_call: TRBV27
cdr3_nt: TGTGCCAGCAGATTCTTCCCGACAGAAAACATTCAGTACTTC
cdr3_aa: CASRFFPTENIQYF

d_call: NA
clone_size: NA
j_call: TRBJ2-1
v_call: TRBV11-2
cdr3_nt: TGTGCCAGCAGCTTTCGGGACTTCAGCTCCTACAATGAGCAGTTCTTC
cdr3_aa: CASSFRDFSSYNEQFF

d_call: NA
clone_size: NA
j_call: TRBJ2-3
v_call: TRBV27
cdr3_nt: TGTGCCAGCAGTTTACAGGGCGAGACAGATACGCAGTATTTT
cdr3_aa: CASSLQGETDTQYF

d_call: NA
clone_size: NA
j_call: TRBJ1-3
v_call: TRBV7-8
cdr3_nt: TGTGCCAGCAGCTTAGTAGTGGGGAGGGCTTCACATTTT
cdr3_aa: CASSLVVGRASHF

d_call: NA
clone_size: few
j_call: TRBJ2-7
v_call: TRBV5-6
cdr3_nt: TGTGCCAGCAGCCTACAGAGCTACGAGCAGTACTTC
cdr3_aa: CASSLQSYEQYF

d_call: NA
clone_size: NA
j_call: TRBJ2-1
v_call: TRBV5-1
cdr3_nt: TGCGCCAGCAGCTTGGAGGTGGGAGTCGGGAATGAGCAGTTCTTC
cdr3_aa: CASSLEVGVGNEQFF

d_call: NA
clone_size: NA
j_call: TRBJ2-1
v_call: TRBV10-1
cdr3_nt: TGCGCCAGCAGTGACGTTTTAGCGAGCTCCTACAATGAGCAGTTCTTC
cdr3_aa: CASSDVLASSYNEQFF

d_call: TRBD1
clone_size: few
j_call: TRBJ1-5
v_call: TRBV28
cdr3_nt: TGTGCCAGCAGTTTAGGACAGGGGGTAAATCAGCCCCAGCATTTT
cdr3_aa: CASSLGQGVNQPQHF

d_call: NA
clone_size: once
j_call: TRBJ2-7
v_call: TRBV9
cdr3_nt: TGTGCCAGCAGCGTAGCGAGCACGCCCCACGAGCAGTACTTC
cdr3_aa: CASSVASTPHEQYF

d_call: TRBD1
clone_size: NA
j_call: TRBJ2-7
v_call: TRBV6-5
cdr3_nt: TGTGCCAGCAGGCCGACAGGGGGAAAAGCCTACGAGCAGTACTTC
cdr3_aa: CASRPTGGKAYEQYF

d_call: NA
clone_size: NA
j_call: TRBJ2-1
v_call: TRBV9
cdr3_nt: TGTGCCAGCAGCGTAGCTAGCAGCAATGAGCAGTTCTTC
cdr3_aa: CASSVASSNEQFF

d_call: TRBD1
clone_size: NA
j_call: TRBJ2-7
v_call: TRBV7-9
cdr3_nt: TGTGCCAGCAGCTTTGGACAGGGCGTCTACGAGCAGTACTTC
cdr3_aa: CASSFGQGVYEQYF

d_call: TRBD1
clone_size: NA
j_call: TRBJ2-1
v_call: TRBV10-3
cdr3_nt: TGTGCCGTTGGACAGGGTAATGAGCAGTTCTTC
cdr3_aa: CAVGQGNEQFF

d_call: TRBD1
clone_size: NA
j_call: TRBJ1-3
v_call: TRBV7-2
cdr3_nt: TGTGCCAGCAGCTTCGGACAGGGGGCAGGAAACACCATATATTTT
cdr3_aa: CASSFGQGAGNTIYF

d_call: NA
clone_size: NA
j_call: TRBJ1-2
v_call: TRBV4-1
cdr3_nt: TGCGCCAGCAGCCAAGATCAAAACTATGGCTACACCTTC
cdr3_aa: CASSQDQNYGYTF

d_call: TRBD2
clone_size: NA
j_call: TRBJ2-3
v_call: TRBV30
cdr3_nt: TGTGCCTGGATGTGGGGACTAGCGGACACAGATACGCAGTATTTT
cdr3_aa: CAWMWGLADTDTQYF

d_call: TRBD2
clone_size: NA
j_call: TRBJ2-1
v_call: TRBV2
cdr3_nt: TGTGCCAGCAATAGCGGGAGTAATGAGCAGTTCTTC
cdr3_aa: CASNSGSNEQFF

d_call: NA
clone_size: NA
j_call: TRBJ2-2
v_call: TRBV18
cdr3_nt: TGTGCCAGCTCACTAGGACAGCACACCGGGGAGCTGTTTTTT
cdr3_aa: CASSLGQHTGELFF

d_call: TRBD1
clone_size: NA
j_call: TRBJ2-1
v_call: TRBV23-1
cdr3_nt: TGCGCCAGCAGTCAGGAATTTTTTAACCGGGACAGAACCTACAATGAGCAGTTCTTC
cdr3_aa: CASSQEFFNRDRTYNEQFF

d_call: NA
clone_size: NA
j_call: TRBJ1-5
v_call: TRBV5-1
cdr3_nt: TGCGCCAGCAGCCCCAACCCCGACAGGTTGGCTCAGCCCCAGCATTTT
cdr3_aa: CASSPNPDRLAQPQHF

d_call: NA
clone_size: NA
j_call: TRBJ2-7
v_call: TRBV18
cdr3_nt: TGTGCCAGCTCACCCCTGGCTCAGGGGTCGTGGAGCGAGCAGTACTTC
cdr3_aa: CASSPLAQGSWSEQYF

d_call: TRBD2
clone_size: NA
j_call: TRBJ2-1
v_call: TRBV5-1
cdr3_nt: TGCGCCAGCAGCTTCAATAGCGGGAGCAGGGAAAGAACGGAGTTCTTC
cdr3_aa: CASSFNSGSRERTEFF

d_call: NA
clone_size: few
j_call: TRBJ2-7
v_call: TRBV7-2
cdr3_nt: TGTGCCAGCAGCGCCGGGACTTGGCAGTACTTC
cdr3_aa: CASSAGTWQYF

d_call: TRBD1
clone_size: NA
j_call: TRBJ2-1
v_call: TRBV28
cdr3_nt: TGTGCCAGCAGTTTATGGGGACAGCCCCACGATGAGCAGTTCTTC
cdr3_aa: CASSLWGQPHDEQFF

d_call: TRBD1
clone_size: few
j_call: TRBJ1-5
v_call: TRBV2
cdr3_nt: TGTGCCAGCAGAGAACTAGGGGGCGGCAATCAGCCCCAGCATTTT
cdr3_aa: CASRELGGGNQPQHF